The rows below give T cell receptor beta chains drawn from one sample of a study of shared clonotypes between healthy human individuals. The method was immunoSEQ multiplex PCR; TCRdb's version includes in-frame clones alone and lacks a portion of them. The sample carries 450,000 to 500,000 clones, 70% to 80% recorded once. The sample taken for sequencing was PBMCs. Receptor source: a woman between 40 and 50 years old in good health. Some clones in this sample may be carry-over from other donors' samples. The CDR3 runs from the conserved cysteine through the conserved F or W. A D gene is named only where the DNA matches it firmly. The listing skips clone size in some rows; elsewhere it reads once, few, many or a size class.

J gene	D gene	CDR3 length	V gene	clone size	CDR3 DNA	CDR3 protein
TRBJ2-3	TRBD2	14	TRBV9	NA	TGTGCCAGCAGCGTAGACCTACTAGCGAATACGCAGTATTTT	CASSVDLLANTQYF
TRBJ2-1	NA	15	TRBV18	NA	TGTGCCAGCTCACCAGGGCAGGACACCTACAATGAGCAGTTCTTC	CASSPGQDTYNEQFF
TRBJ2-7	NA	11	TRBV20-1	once	TGCAGTGGATCGAATCCCTACGAGCAGTACTTC	CSGSNPYEQYF
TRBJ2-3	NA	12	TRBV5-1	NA	TGCGCCAGCAGCTTGGCTGGAGATACGCAGTATTTT	CASSLAGDTQYF
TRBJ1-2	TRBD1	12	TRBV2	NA	TGTGCCAGCAGCGACAGGGGCTATGGCTACACCTTC	CASSDRGYGYTF
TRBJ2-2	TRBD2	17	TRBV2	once	TGTGCCAGCAGTGATTCTAGCGGGAGCGGGTACACCGGGGAGCTGTTTTTT	CASSDSSGSGYTGELFF
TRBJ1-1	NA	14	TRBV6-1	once	TGTGCCACCAGATCCGGGGAAATGAACACTGAAGCTTTCTTT	CATRSGEMNTEAFF
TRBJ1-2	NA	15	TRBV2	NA	TGTGCCAGCAGTGTCCTGAGGGCAGGTCGGGAGGGCTACACCTTC	CASSVLRAGREGYTF
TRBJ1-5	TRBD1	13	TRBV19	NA	TGTGCCAGTAGGGACAGGGGCGGGCAGCCCCAGCATTTT	CASRDRGGQPQHF
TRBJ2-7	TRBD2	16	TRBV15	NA	TGTGCCACTAGCCCGGGACTAGCGGGGAGACCCTACGAGCAGTACTTC	CATSPGLAGRPYEQYF
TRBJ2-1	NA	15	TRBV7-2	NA	TGTGCCAGCAGCCCTCGCGGGCAATCCTACAATGAGCAGTTCTTC	CASSPRGQSYNEQFF
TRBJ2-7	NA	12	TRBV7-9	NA	TGTGCCAGCAGCCTCGACAGGAACGAGCAGTACTTC	CASSLDRNEQYF
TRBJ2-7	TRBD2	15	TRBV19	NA	TGTGCCAGTAGTATTCATGGCGGGAGGCCCTACGAGCAGTACTTC	CASSIHGGRPYEQYF
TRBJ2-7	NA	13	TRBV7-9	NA	TGTGCCAGCAGCTTAGAGGTCAGAGGCGAGCAGTACTTC	CASSLEVRGEQYF
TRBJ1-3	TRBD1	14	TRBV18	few	TGTGCCAGCTCAAGGGACAGGGCTGGAAACACCATATATTTT	CASSRDRAGNTIYF
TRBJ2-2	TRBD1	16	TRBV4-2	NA	TGTGCCAGCAGCAAAGGCGGGCAGGGGGTTCACGGGGAGCTGTTTTTT	CASSKGGQGVHGELFF
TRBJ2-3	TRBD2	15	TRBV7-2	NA	TGTGCCAGCAGCCTAGCTAGCGGGAGTGCAGATACGCAGTATTTT	CASSLASGSADTQYF
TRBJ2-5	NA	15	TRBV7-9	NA	TGTGCCAGCAGCGCCGGGACTCTCTTTCAAGAGACCCAGTACTTC	CASSAGTLFQETQYF
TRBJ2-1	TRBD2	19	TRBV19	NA	TGTGCCACCCTCCCCCGGGGACTAGCGGGAGGCCCATCCTACAATGAGCAGTTCTTC	CATLPRGLAGGPSYNEQFF
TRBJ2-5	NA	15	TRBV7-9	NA	TGTGCCAGCAGCTTAACAGGGCTCATCCAAGAGACCCAGTACTTC	CASSLTGLIQETQYF
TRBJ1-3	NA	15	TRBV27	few	TGTGCCAGCCTCCCGGGGGCTAGCTCTGGAAACACCATATATTTT	CASLPGASSGNTIYF
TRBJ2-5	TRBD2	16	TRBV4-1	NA	TGCGCCAGCAGCCAACCTCCTAGCGGGAGTTCGGAGACCCAGTACTTC	CASSQPPSGSSETQYF
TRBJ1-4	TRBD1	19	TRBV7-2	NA	TGTGCCAGCAGCTACACTACAGGGGGCATACTAGGAACTAATGAAAAACTGTTTTTT	CASSYTTGGILGTNEKLFF
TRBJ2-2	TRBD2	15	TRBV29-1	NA	TGCAGCGTTGAATTCGGGAGGTCCGGCACCGGGGAGCTGTTTTTT	CSVEFGRSGTGELFF
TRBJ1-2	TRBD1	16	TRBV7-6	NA	TGTGCCAGCAGCTTATATAACTCGGGACAGGGTAACGGCTACACCTTC	CASSLYNSGQGNGYTF
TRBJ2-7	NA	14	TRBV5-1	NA	TGCGCCAGCAGCTTGGGACGGGAGCGATACGAGCAGTACTTC	CASSLGRERYEQYF
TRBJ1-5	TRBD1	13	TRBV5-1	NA	TGCGCCAGTTCCCTGGACAGGAATCAGCCCCAGCATTTT	CASSLDRNQPQHF
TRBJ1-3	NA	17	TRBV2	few	TGTGCCAGCAGTGCCGGGACACTCAACTCGGAGGGAAACACCATATATTTT	CASSAGTLNSEGNTIYF
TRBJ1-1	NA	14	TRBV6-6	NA	TGTGCCAGCAGTTCCGAGAGATACGACACTGAAGCTTCCTTT	CASSSERYDTEASF
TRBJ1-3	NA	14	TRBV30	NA	TGTGCCTGCCTACTAGGGGCCTCTGGAAACACCATATATTTT	CACLLGASGNTIYF
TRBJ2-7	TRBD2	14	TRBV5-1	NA	TGCGCCAGCAACCAAGCGGGAGGAATAAACGAGCAGTACTTC	CASNQAGGINEQYF
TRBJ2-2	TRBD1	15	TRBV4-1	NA	TGCGCCAGCAGCCACCCCGGGACAGGGCCCGGGGAGCTGTTTTTT	CASSHPGTGPGELFF
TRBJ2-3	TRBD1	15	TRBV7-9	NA	TGTGCCAGCAGCTTTCGGACAGGGGGCACAGATACGCAGTATTTT	CASSFRTGGTDTQYF
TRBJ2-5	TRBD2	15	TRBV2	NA	TGTGCAGTCTCTGGGGCTAGCGGAAACCAAGAGACCCAGTACTTC	CAVSGASGNQETQYF
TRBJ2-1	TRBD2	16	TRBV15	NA	TGTGCCACCAGCAGAGATTCCCTAGCGGGGACCAATGAGCAGTTCTTC	CATSRDSLAGTNEQFF
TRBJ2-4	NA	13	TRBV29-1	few	TGCAGCGGCCGGGATATCTCCAAAAACATTCAGTACTTC	CSGRDISKNIQYF
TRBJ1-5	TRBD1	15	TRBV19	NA	TGTGCCACCCGGGCTCTAGACAGGGGAGGTCAGCCCCAGCATTTT	CATRALDRGGQPQHF
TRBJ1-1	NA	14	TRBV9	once	TGTGCCAGCAGCGTAGGTGTAATGAGCACTGAAGCTTTCTTT	CASSVGVMSTEAFF
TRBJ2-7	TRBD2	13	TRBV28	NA	TGTGCCACCGGTAGCGGGGGGCTCTACGAGCAGTACTTC	CATGSGGLYEQYF
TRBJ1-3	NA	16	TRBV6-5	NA	TGTGCCAGCAGTTACTCGAGGATCTTCTCGGGAAACACCATATATTTT	CASSYSRIFSGNTIYF
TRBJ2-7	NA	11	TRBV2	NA	TGTGCCAGCAGCGCCTACTACGAGCAGTACTTC	CASSAYYEQYF
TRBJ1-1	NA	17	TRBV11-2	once	TGTGCCAGCAGCTTAGGCCGTGCAGGACCGGGCGGGACTGAAGCTTTCTTT	CASSLGRAGPGGTEAFF
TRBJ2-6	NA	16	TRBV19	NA	TGTGCCAGTAGTCGGGGAATATTTTCTGGGGCCAACGTCCTGACTTTC	CASSRGIFSGANVLTF
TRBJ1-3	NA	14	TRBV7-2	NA	TGTGCCAGCAGCACCCGGGGGTCTGGAAACACCATATATTTT	CASSTRGSGNTIYF
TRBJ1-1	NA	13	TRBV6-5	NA	TGTGCCAGCAGAAGTCGGTTGAACACTGAAGCTTTCTTT	CASRSRLNTEAFF
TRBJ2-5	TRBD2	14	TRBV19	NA	TGTGCCAGTAGTCCTGCGGGAGCGGAGGAGACCCAGTACTTC	CASSPAGAEETQYF
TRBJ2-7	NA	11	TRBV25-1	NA	TGTGCCAGCCGTCGGGGCGACGAGCAGTACTTC	CASRRGDEQYF
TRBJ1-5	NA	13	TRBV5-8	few	TGTGCCAGCGGTCAGCCAAAAAATCAGCCCCAGCATTTT	CASGQPKNQPQHF
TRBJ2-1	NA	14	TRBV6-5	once	TGTGCCAGCAGCCCCTCACGGGGGGCGTATGAGCAGTTCTTC	CASSPSRGAYEQFF
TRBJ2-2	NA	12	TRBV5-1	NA	TGCGCCAGCGGCTACAACACCGGGGAGCTGTTTTTT	CASGYNTGELFF
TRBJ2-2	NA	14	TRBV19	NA	TGTGCCAGTTGGCACAGGACGAACACCGGGGAGCTGTTTTTT	CASWHRTNTGELFF
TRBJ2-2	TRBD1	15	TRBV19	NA	TGTGCCAGTAGTATTGGGACAGACAAGACCGGGGAGCTGTTTTTT	CASSIGTDKTGELFF
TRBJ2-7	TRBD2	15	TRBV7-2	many	TGTGCCAGCAGCTTATTCTCTAGCGGGAGTTACGAGCAGTACTTC	CASSLFSSGSYEQYF
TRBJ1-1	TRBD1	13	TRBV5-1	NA	TGCGCCAGCAGTCAGGGGGCTGACACTGAAGCTTTCTTT	CASSQGADTEAFF
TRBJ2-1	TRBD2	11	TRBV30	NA	TGTGCCTGGAGAGCGGGGTTTGAGCAGTTCTTC	CAWRAGFEQFF
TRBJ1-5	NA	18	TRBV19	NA	TGTGCCAGTAGTATAGATGGGGGGGGCAGATATAGCAATCAGCCCCAGCATTTT	CASSIDGGGRYSNQPQHF
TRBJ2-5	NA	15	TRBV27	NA	TGTGCCAGCAGTTTAGAGAATAGGCAGCAAGAGACCCAGTACTTC	CASSLENRQQETQYF
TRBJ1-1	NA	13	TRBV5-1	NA	TGCGCCAGCAGCTTGGAGGGGCCGGGTACGACTTTCTTT	CASSLEGPGTTFF
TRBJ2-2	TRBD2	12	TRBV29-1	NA	TGCAGCGCCGGACTAGTTGCCGGGGAGCTGTTTTTT	CSAGLVAGELFF
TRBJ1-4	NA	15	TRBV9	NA	TGTGCCAGCAGCCCAGGCCAGACAACTAATGAAAAACTGTTTTTT	CASSPGQTTNEKLFF